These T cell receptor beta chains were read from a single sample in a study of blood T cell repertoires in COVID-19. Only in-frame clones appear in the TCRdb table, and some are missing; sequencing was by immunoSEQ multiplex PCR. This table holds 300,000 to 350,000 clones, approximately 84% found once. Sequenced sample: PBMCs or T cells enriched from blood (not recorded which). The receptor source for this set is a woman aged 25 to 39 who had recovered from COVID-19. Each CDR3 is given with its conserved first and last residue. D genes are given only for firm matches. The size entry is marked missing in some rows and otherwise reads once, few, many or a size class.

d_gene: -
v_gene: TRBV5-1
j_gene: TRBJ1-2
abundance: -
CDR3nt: TGCGCCAGCAGCTTGGATTCGTTTGGCTACACCTTC
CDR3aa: CASSLDSFGYTF

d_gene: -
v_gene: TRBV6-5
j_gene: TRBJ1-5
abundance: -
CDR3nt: TGTGCCAGCAGTTACAGCCCACAGGGTCAGCCCCAGCATTTT
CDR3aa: CASSYSPQGQPQHF

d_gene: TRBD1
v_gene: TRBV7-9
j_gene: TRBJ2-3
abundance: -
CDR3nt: TGTGCCAGCAGCTCGGGACAGGGATTGTCAGATACGCAGTATTTT
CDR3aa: CASSSGQGLSDTQYF

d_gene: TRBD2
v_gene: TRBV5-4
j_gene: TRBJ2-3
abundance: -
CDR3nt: TGTGCCAGCAGTTCAGGACAGCGGGGGAGCACAGATACGCAGTATTTT
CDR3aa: CASSSGQRGSTDTQYF

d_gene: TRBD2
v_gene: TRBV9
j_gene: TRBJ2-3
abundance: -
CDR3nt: TGTGCCAGCAGCGCGGGACTAGCCACCACAGATACGCAGTATTTT
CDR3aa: CASSAGLATTDTQYF

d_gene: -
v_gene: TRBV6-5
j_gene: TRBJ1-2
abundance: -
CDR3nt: TGTGCCAGCAGTTACAGGTCAGGGGTTAGCTATGGCTACACCTTC
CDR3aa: CASSYRSGVSYGYTF

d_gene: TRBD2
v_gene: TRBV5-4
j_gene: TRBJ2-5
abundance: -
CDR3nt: TGTGCCAGCAGCCGTACTAGCGGGGGGCCCCAAGAGACCCAGTACTTC
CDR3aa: CASSRTSGGPQETQYF

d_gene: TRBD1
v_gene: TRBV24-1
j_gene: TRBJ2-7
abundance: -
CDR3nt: TGTGCCACCAGTGATCCGGGGACAGGGGACTACGAGCAGTACTTC
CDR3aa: CATSDPGTGDYEQYF

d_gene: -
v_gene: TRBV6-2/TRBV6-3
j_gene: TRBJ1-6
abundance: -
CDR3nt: TGTGCCAGCAGTTACTCCGCAGGCGGGCCCCTCCACTTT
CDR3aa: CASSYSAGGPLHF

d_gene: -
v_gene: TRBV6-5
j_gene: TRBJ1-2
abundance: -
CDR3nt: TGTGCCAGCAGGGTAGGGGATGGCTACACCTTC
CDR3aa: CASRVGDGYTF

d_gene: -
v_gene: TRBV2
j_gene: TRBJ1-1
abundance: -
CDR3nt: TGTGCCAGCAGTGTACAGGGTTCCACTGAAGCTTTCTTT
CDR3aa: CASSVQGSTEAFF

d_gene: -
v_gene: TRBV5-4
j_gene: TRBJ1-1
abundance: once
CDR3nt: TGTGCCAGCAGCTTGGACAGGGCCAACACTGAAGCTTTCTTT
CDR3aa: CASSLDRANTEAFF

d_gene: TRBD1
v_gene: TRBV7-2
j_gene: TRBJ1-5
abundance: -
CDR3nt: TGTGCCAGCAGTCCTCGACAGGGGCATCAGCCCCAGCATTTT
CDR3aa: CASSPRQGHQPQHF

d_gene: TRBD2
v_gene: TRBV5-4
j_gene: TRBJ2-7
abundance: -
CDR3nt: TGTGCCAGCAGCTTGGACCGGGAGGGTTACGAGCAGTACTTC
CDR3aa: CASSLDREGYEQYF

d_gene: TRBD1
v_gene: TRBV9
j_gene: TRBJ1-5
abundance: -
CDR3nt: TGTGCCAGCAGCACAAAGGGACAGTATAGCAATCAGCCCCAGCATTTT
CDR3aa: CASSTKGQYSNQPQHF

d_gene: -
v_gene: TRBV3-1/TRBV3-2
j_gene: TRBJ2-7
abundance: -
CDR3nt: TGTGCCAGCAGCCAAGAACGACAGGGAGGTCGAAGTCGGGTAGAAAACGAGCAGTACTTC
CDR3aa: CASSQERQGGRSRVENEQYF

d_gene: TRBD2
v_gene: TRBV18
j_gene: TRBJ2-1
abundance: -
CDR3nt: TGTGCCAGCTCACCCCAACTAGCGGGGGGACACAATGAGCAGTTCTTC
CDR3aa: CASSPQLAGGHNEQFF

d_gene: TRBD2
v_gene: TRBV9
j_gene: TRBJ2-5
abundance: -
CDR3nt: TGTGCCAGCAGCGTAGCTACTAGCGGCACTACAATCGAGACCCAGTACTTC
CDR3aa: CASSVATSGTTIETQYF

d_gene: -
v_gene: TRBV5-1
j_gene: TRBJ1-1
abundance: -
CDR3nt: TGCGCCAGCAGTCTCCCCCGAGGGAGTCTCCTTGGGACTGAAGCTTTCTTT
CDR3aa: CASSLPRGSLLGTEAFF

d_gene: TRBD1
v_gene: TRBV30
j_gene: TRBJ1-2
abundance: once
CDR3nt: TGTGCCTGGAGTGGGACAGGGGGCACCTATGGCTACACCTTC
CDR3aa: CAWSGTGGTYGYTF

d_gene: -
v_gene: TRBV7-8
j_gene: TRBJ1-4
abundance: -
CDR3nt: TGTGCCAGCAGTCCAACAACCACTAATGAAAAACTGTTTTTT
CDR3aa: CASSPTTTNEKLFF

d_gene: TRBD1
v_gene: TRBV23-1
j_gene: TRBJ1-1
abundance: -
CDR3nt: TGCGCCAGCAGTCTCTTGGACAGGGGCCTGGGAAACACTGAAGCTTTCTTT
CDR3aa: CASSLLDRGLGNTEAFF

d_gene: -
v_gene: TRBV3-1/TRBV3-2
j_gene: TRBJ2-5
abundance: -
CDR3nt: TGTGCCAGCAGCCAAGTTCGCGGTGTGTACCAAGAGACCCAGTACTTC
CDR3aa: CASSQVRGVYQETQYF

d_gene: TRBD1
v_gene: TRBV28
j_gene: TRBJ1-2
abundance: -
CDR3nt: TGTGCCACCGGGACAGGGAGCCCCTATGGCTACACCTTC
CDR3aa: CATGTGSPYGYTF

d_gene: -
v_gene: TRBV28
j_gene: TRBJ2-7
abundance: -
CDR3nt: TGTGCCAGCAGTCCACAGGACGGCAGGGGCAGGAACGAGCAGTACTTC
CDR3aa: CASSPQDGRGRNEQYF

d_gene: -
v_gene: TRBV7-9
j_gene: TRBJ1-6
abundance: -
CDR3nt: TGTGCCAGCAGCTCAGGGGACGGAAGAAATTCACCCCTCCACTTT
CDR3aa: CASSSGDGRNSPLHF

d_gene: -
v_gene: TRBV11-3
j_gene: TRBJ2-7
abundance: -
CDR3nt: TGTGCCAGCAGCTTAGGCGGGTCGGGCGGCGAGCAGTACTTC
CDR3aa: CASSLGGSGGEQYF

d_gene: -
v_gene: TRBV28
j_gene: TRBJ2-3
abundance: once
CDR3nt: TGTGCCAGCAGTTTTGGGGGCCCTACTAGCACAGATACGCAGTATTTT
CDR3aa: CASSFGGPTSTDTQYF

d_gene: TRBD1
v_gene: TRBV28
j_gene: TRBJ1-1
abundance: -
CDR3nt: TGTGCCAGCAGTTTACGGATGACAGGGGTCATGAACACTGAAGCTTTCTTT
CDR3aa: CASSLRMTGVMNTEAFF

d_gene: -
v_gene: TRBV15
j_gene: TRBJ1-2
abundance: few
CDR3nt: TGTGCCACCAGCAGAGCCCTAACCACAGGCGGCGCGTTGGATGGCTACACCTTC
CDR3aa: CATSRALTTGGALDGYTF

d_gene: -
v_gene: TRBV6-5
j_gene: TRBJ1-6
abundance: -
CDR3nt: TGTGCCAGCACAGGGTCGGGGGTCTATAATTCACCCCTCCACTTT
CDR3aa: CASTGSGVYNSPLHF

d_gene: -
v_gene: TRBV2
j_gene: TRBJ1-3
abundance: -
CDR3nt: TGTGCCAGCAGCGCGGGGGTTTGGGGAAACACCATATATTTT
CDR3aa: CASSAGVWGNTIYF

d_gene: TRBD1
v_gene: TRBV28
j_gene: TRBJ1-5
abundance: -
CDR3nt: TGTGCCAGCAGTTTACTGGAGACAGGGATCGGACAGCCCCAGCATTTT
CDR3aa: CASSLLETGIGQPQHF

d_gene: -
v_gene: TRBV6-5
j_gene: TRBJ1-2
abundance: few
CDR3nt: TGTGCCAGCAGTTACACTGGGGCCGACTATGGCTACACCTTC
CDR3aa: CASSYTGADYGYTF

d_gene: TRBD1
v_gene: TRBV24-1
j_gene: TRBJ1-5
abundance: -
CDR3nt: TGTGCCACCAGTGACAATACAGGGGACAGTCAGCCCCAGCATTTT
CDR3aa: CATSDNTGDSQPQHF

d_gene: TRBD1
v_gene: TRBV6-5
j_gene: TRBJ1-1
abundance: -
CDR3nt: TGTTCAACAGGGGACTGGGTCGACACTGAAGCTTTCTTT
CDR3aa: CSTGDWVDTEAFF

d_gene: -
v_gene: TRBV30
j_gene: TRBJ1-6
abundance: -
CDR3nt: TGTGCCTGGAGTCAGAACGGGAATTCACCCCTCCACTTT
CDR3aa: CAWSQNGNSPLHF

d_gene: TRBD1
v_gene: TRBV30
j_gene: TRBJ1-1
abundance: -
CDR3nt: TGTGCCTGGAGTGTCACAGGGGGCTTTGGAGCTTTCTTT
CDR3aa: CAWSVTGGFGAFF

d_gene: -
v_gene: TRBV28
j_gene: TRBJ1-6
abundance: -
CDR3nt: TGTGCCAGCACTTTGGGCGCCTATAATTCACCCCTCCACTTT
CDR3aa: CASTLGAYNSPLHF

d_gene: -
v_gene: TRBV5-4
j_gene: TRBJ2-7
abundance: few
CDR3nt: TGTGCCAGCAGCTTTGGGGAGCAGCAGTACTTC
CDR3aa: CASSFGEQQYF

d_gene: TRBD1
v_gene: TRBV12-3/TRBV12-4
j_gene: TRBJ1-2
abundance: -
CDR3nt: TGTGCCACATTGGGGGACAGGGTCTCTGGCTACACCTTC
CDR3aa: CATLGDRVSGYTF

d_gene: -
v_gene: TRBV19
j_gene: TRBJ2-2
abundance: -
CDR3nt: TGTGCCAGTAGTATAGATCATCCGGGCACCGGGGAGCTGTTTTTT
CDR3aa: CASSIDHPGTGELFF

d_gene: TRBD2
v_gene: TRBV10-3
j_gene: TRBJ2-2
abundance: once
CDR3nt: TGTGCCACCGCACTAGCGGGGGGTCGCACCGGGGAGCTGTTTTTT
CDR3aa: CATALAGGRTGELFF

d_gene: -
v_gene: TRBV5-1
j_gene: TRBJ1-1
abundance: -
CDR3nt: TGCGCCAGCAGCTTTGGGGAGGGTTTGAACACTGAAGCTTTCTTT
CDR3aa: CASSFGEGLNTEAFF

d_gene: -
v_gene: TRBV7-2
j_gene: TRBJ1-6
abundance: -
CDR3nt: TGTGCCAGCAGCCTGCGGGGATCCGGGTCACCCCTCCACTTT
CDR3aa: CASSLRGSGSPLHF